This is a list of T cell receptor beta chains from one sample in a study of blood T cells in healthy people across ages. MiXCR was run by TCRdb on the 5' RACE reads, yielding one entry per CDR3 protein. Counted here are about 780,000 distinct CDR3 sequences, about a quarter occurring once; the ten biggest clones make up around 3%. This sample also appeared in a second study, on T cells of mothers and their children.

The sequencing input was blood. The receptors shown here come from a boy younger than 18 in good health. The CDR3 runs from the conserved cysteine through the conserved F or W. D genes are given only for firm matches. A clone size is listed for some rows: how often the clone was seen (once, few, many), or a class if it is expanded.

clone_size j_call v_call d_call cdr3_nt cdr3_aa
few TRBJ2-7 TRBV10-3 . TGTGCCATCAGGGGGAGGGGGGGGCTGAACGAGCAGTACTTC CAIRGRGGLNEQYF
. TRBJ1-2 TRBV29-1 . TGCAGCGTTGATGGGGGGACTGGGGGTTTTGTGGGCTACACCTTC CSVDGGTGGFVGYTF
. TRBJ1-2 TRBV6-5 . TGTGCCAGCAGCCCCTCGAGAGGGGATGGCTACACCTTC CASSPSRGDGYTF
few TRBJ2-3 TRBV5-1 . TGCGCCAGCAGCTTTCTGGGGAACACAGATACGCAGTATTTT CASSFLGNTDTQYF
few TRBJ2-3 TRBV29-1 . TGCAGCGTTGAACATGAGTCGTCGATAGATACGCAGTATTTT CSVEHESSIDTQYF
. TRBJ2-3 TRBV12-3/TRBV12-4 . TGTGCCAGCGGGGTTTTTAGCACAGATACGCAGTATTTT CASGVFSTDTQYF
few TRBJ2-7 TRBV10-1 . TGCGCCAGCAGTGAACAGGGACGGGGCGAGCAGTACTTC CASSEQGRGEQYF
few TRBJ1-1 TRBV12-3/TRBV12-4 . TGTGCCAGCAGCCCTCGACAGGACTTCGCTGAAGCTTTCTTT CASSPRQDFAEAFF
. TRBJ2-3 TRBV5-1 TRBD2 TGCGCCAGCAGCATGGGACTAGCGGGGTCTCGGGATACGCAGTATTTT CASSMGLAGSRDTQYF
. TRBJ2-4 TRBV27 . TGTGCCAGCAGCCTGGCCCGAGGGGGGAACATTCAGTACTTC CASSLARGGNIQYF
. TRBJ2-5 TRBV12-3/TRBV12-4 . TGTGCCAGCAGTTTAAAAAGGGAGCAGTACTTC CASSLKREQYF
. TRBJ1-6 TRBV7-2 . TGTGCCAGCAGATACAGGGATTCACCCCTCCACTTT CASRYRDSPLHF